A selection of T cell receptor beta chains follows, all from one sample in a study of cytomegalovirus exposure and HLA in healthy donors. Generated by immunoSEQ multiplex PCR, the TCRdb table keeps only in-frame clones and is missing some. The repertoire holds over 100,000 clones, with roughly four fifths as singletons. Sample: PBMCs. All receptors come from a male donor in good health and CMV-seropositive. Both conserved end residues are part of each CDR3. The D gene is left open where the match is weak. Part of the rows lack a size; the others show once, few, many or a class for expanded clones.

abundance	v_gene	j_gene	d_gene	CDR3nt	CDR3aa
.	TRBV5-1	TRBJ1-4	.	TGCGCCAGCAGCTTGGAACACCTTAATGAAAAACTGTTTTTT	CASSLEHLNEKLFF
.	TRBV6-6	TRBJ2-7	.	TGTGCCAGCAGTCCCGCCGGGGAATCCTACGAGCAGTACTTC	CASSPAGESYEQYF
few	TRBV4-1	TRBJ2-5	TRBD2	TGCGCCAGCAGCCAGACTAGCGGGAGGAACCAAGAGACCCAGTACTTC	CASSQTSGRNQETQYF
.	TRBV9	TRBJ1-5	.	TGTGCCAGCAGCGTAGCTCTTGGAGGGCCCCAGCATTTT	CASSVALGGPQHF
.	TRBV28	TRBJ2-2	TRBD1	TGTGCCACCCCTGGGGACAGGGGGGTCACCGGGGAGCTGTTTTTT	CATPGDRGVTGELFF
.	TRBV5-1	TRBJ2-3	TRBD1	TGCGCCAGCAGCGCCGGGACAGTAGACACAGATACGCAGTATTTT	CASSAGTVDTDTQYF
.	TRBV5-1	TRBJ1-5	.	TGCGCCAGCAGCTTGGGAGGGTTGGGGGGGTCCCAGCATTTT	CASSLGGLGGSQHF
.	TRBV7-2	TRBJ2-3	.	TGTGCCAGCAGCTTCCTTACTAGAGGGGATACGCAGTATTTT	CASSFLTRGDTQYF
.	TRBV5-4	TRBJ2-5	.	TGTGCCAGCAGCTTGGCCGGGGTAGAGACCCAGTACTTC	CASSLAGVETQYF
.	TRBV5-1	TRBJ2-1	.	TGCGCCAGCAGCTTGGCCGGGACCTACAATGAGCAGTTCTTC	CASSLAGTYNEQFF
medium-sized	TRBV19	TRBJ2-7	TRBD2	TGTGCCAGTAGCACGACTAGCGGAGTAGGCTACGAGCAGTACTTC	CASSTTSGVGYEQYF
.	TRBV5-4	TRBJ2-7	TRBD1	TGTGCCACCCACCGGGACAGGGACTACGAGCAGTACTTC	CATHRDRDYEQYF
.	TRBV4-3	TRBJ1-5	.	TGCGCCAGCAGCCTCAGGAGAGGGAGGGATCAGCCCCAGCATTTT	CASSLRRGRDQPQHF
.	TRBV10-3	TRBJ2-3	TRBD2	TGTGCCATCAGTCTCACCCCAGCTAGCGGGAGCTCACGCGGAACAGATACGCAGTATTTT	CAISLTPASGSSRGTDTQYF
.	TRBV7-3	TRBJ2-6	TRBD1	TGTGCCAGCAGCGTAGACAGGGGGCCTGGGGCCAACGTCCTGACTTTC	CASSVDRGPGANVLTF